Reported below is one T cell receptor (beta chain). The antigen is undetermined. Brentuximab vedotin exposure varied, and every patient relapsed after autologous stem cell transplantation. Classification of best responses gave complete response, partial response or progressive disease. This sample was included in a study of PD-1 blockade in classical Hodgkin lymphoma. The CDR3 is 15 amino acids. Trimming pared 4 bases from V and 0 bases from J, leaving 13 bases between. Germline V gene sequence: CDR1 SGHTS, CDR2 YDEGEE. Study-level findings and limits: By C4D1, CD4+ diversity increased significantly, especially in complete responders.

The table came from immunoSEQ multiplex PCR; TCRdb's copy has only in-frame clones and leaves some out. The sample lists approximately 7,500 clones; around four fifths were seen once. Sequenced material: peripheral blood mononuclear cells (PBMCs), taken at baseline. This TCR derives from a human donor with classical Hodgkin lymphoma. V is TRBV5-8 and J is TRBJ1-1, with a possible D match to TRBD1 (5 bases). The CDR3 here is CASSNTRGMNTEAFF. In DNA form, the CDR3 reads TGTGCCAGCAGCAATACCCGGGGCATGAACACTGAAGCTTTCTTT.